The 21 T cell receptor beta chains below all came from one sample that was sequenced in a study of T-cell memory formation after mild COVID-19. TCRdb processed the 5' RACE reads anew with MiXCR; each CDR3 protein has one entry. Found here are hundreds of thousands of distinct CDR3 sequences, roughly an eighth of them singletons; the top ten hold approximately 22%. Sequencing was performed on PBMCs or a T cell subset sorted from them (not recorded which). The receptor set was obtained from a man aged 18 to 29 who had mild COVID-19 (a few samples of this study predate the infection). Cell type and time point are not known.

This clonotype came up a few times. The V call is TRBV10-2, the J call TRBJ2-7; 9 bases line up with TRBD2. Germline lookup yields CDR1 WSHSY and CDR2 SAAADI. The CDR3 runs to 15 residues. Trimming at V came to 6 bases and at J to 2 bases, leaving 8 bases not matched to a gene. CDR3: CASRKGLAGTYEQYF. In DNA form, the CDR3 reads TGCGCCAGCAGAAAGGGGCTAGCGGGAACCTACGAGCAGTACTTC.

CDR3 nucleotide sequence: TGCAGCGTTGTTTCAGATCGTGCAGATACGCAGTATTTT. It translates to CSVVSDRADTQYF. The chain links TRBV29-1 to TRBJ2-3; D gene ambiguous. The germline gives CDR1 SQVTM, CDR2 ANQGSEA. This CDR3 has 13 residues. Trimming stripped 4 bases from V and 4 bases from J, with 12 bases between.

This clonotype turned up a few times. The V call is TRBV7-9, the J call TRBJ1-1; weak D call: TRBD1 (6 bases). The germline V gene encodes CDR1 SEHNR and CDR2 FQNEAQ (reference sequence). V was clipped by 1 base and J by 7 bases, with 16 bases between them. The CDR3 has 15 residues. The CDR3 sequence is CASSLEAVGAIEAFF. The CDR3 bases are TGTGCCAGCAGCTTAGAAGCGGTGGGGGCCATTGAAGCTTTCTTT.

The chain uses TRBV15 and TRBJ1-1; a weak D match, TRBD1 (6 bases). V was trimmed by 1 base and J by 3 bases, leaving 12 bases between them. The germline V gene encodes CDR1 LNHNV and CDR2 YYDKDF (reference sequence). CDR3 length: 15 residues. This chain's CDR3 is CATSRGQGRDTEAFF. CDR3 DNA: TGTGCCACCAGCAGAGGCCAGGGGCGGGACACTGAAGCTTTCTTT. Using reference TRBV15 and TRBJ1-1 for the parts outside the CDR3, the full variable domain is DAMVIQNPRYQVTQFGKPVTLSCSQTLNHNVMYWYQQKSSQAPKLLFHYYDKDFNNEADTPDNFQSRRPNTSFCFLDIRSPGLGDTAMYLCATSRGQGRDTEAFFGQGTRLTVV.

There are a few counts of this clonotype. CDR3 sequence (DNA): TGTGCAAGTCGCTTGGGGGGTCCCAGCACTGAAGCTTTCTTT. As protein: CASRLGGPSTEAFF. The J gene is TRBJ1-1, the V gene TRBV12-2; the table gives TRBD1 as D, unverified against the DNA. TRBV12-2 is tagged as a pseudogene. The CDR3 has 14 amino acids.

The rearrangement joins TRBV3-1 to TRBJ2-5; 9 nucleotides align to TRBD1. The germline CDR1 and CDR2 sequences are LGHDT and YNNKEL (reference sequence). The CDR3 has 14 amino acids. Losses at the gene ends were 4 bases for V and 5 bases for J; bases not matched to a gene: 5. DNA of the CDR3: TGTGCCAGCAGCCCTGGACAGGGGCCGGAGACCCAGTACTTC. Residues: CASSPGQGPETQYF.

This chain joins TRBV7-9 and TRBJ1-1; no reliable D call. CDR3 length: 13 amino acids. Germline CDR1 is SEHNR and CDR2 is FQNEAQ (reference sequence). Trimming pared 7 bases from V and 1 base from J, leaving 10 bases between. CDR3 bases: TGTGCCAGCACCCCTTGGGCGAACACTGAAGCTTTCTTT. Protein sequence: CASTPWANTEAFF.

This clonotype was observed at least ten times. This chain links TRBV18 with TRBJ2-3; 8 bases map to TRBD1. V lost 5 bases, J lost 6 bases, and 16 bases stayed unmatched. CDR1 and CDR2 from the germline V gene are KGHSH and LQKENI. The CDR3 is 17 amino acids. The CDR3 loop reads CASSYPELGTGVDTQYF. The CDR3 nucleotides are TGTGCCAGCTCATATCCGGAGTTGGGGACAGGAGTCGATACGCAGTATTTT.

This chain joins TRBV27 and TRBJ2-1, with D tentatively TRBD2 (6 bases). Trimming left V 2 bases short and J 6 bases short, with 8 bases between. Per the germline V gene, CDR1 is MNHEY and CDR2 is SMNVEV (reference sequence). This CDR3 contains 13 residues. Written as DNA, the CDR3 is TGTGCCAGCAGTTTAGTACTAGCCAATGAGCAGTTCTTC. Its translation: CASSLVLANEQFF.

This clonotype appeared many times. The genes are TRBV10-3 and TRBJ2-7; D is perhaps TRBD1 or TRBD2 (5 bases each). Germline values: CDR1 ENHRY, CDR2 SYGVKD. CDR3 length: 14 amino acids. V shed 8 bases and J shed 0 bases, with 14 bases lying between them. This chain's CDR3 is CAISGTQSSYEQYF. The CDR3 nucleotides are TGTGCCATCTCAGGGACCCAGAGCTCCTACGAGCAGTACTTC.

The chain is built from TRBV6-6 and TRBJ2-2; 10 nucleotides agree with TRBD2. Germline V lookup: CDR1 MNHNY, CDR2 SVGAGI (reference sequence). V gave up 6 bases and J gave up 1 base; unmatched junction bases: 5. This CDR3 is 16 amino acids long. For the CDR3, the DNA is TGTGCCAGCAGGCCACGACTAGCGGGGAACACCGGGGAGCTGTTTTTT. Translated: CASRPRLAGNTGELFF.

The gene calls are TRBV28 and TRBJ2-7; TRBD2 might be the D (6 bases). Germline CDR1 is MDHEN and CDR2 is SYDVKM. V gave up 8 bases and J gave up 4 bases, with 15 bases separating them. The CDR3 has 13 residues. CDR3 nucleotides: TGTGCCAGCGCGGGGACTTTCCGATACGAGCAGTACGTC. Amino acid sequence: CASAGTFRYEQYV.

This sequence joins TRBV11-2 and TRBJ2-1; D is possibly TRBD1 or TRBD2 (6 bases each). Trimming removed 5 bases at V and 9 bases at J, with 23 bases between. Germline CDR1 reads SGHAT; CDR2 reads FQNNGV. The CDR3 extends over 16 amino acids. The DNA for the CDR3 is TGTGCCAGCAGCCCTCAGTCGGGGGCGGCGGGCCGTGAGCAGTTCTTC. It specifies CASSPQSGAAGREQFF. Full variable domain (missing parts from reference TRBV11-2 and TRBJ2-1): EAGVAQSPRYKIIEKRQSVAFWCNPISGHATLYWYQQILGQGPKLLIQFQNNGVVDDSQLPKDRFSAERLKGVDSTLKIQPAKLEDSAVYLCASSPQSGAAGREQFFGPGTRLTVL.

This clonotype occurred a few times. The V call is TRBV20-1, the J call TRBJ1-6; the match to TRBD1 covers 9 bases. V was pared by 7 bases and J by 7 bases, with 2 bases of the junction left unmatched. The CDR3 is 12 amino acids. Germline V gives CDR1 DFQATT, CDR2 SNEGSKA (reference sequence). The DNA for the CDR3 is TGCAGTGTCGGACAGGGGAATTCACCCCTCCACTTT. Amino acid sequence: CSVGQGNSPLHF.

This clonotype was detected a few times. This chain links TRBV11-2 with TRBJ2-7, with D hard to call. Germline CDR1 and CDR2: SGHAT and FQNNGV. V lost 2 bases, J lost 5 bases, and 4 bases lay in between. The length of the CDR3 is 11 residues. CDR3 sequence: CASSLRDEQYV. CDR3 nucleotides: TGTGCCAGCAGCTTACGCGACGAGCAGTACGTC.

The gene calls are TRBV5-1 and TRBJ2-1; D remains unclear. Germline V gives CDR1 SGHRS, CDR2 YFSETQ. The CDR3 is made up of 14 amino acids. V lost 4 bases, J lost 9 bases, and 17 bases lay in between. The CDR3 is CASSPRRPVLEQFF. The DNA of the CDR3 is TGCGCCAGCAGCCCCCGGCGACCCGTCCTTGAGCAGTTCTTC.

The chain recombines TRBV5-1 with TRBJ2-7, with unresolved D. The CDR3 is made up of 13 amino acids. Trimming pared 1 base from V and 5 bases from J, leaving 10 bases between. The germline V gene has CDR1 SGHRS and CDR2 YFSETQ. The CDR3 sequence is CASSLRRDHEQYF. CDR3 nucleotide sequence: TGCGCCAGCAGCTTGCGCCGTGATCACGAGCAGTACTTC.

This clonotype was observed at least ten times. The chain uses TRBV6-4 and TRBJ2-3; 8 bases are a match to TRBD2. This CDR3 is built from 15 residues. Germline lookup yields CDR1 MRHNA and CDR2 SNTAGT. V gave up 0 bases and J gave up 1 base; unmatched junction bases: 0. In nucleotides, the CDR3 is TGTGCCAGCAGTGACTCGCGGGGGGGCACAGATACGCAGTATTTT. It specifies CASSDSRGGTDTQYF.

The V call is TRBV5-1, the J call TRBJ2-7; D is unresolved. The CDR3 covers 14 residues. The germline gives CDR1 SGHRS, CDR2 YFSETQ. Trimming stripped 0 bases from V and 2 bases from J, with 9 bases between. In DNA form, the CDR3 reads TGCGCCAGCAGCTTGGAGGGCGGAACCTACGAGCAGTACGTC. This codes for CASSLEGGTYEQYV.

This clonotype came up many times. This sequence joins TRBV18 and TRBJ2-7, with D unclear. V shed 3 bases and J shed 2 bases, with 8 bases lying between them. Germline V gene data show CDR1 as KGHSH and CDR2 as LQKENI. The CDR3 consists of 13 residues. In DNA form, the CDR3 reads TGTGCCAGCTCACCGGACGGTGCCTACGAGCAGTACTTC. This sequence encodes CASSPDGAYEQYF.

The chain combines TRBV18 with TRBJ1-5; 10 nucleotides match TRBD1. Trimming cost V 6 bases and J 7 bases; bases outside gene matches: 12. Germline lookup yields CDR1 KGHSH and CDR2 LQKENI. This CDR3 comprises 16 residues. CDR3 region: CASSPTGTGVYQPQHF. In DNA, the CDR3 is TGTGCCAGCTCCCCGACCGGGACAGGGGTCTACCAGCCCCAGCATTTT.